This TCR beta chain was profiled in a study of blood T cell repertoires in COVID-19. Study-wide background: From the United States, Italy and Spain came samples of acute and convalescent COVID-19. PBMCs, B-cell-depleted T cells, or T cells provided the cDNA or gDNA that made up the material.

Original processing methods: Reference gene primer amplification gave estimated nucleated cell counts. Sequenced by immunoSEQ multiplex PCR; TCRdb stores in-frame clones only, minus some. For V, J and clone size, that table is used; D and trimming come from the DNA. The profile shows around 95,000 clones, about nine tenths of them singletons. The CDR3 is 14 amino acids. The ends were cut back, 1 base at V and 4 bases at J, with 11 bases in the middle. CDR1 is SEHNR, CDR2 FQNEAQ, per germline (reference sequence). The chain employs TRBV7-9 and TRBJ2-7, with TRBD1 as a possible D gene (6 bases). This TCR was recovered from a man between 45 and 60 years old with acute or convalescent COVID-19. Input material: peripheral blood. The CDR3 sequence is CASSLDNREYEQYF. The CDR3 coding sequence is TGTGCCAGCAGCTTAGATAACAGGGAATACGAGCAGTACTTC.